A selection of T cell receptor beta chains follows, all from one sample in a study of CD8 T cells in Susac syndrome. TCRdb re-derived calls from the immunoSEQ multiplex PCR reads in MiXCR, one entry per CDR3 protein. This table has 200,000 to 250,000 distinct CDR3 sequences, 80% to 95% appearing once. The sequenced sample was CD4+ T cells from PBMCs. The receptors originated from a human donor with multiple sclerosis. Each CDR3 is given with its conserved first and last residue. A D gene is named only where the DNA matches it firmly. The size entry is marked missing in some rows and otherwise reads once, few, many or a size class.

D gene: .; J gene: TRBJ1-1; V gene: TRBV19; clone size: .; CDR3 protein: CASSIEALGDTEAFF; CDR3 DNA: TGTGCCAGTAGTATAGAGGCCCTGGGGGACACTGAAGCTTTCTTT
D gene: .; J gene: TRBJ2-7; V gene: TRBV9; clone size: .; CDR3 protein: CVYSKRGDSSYEQYF; CDR3 DNA: TGTGTTTACAGCAAAAGAGGGGACTCATCCTACGAGCAGTACTTC
D gene: TRBD2; J gene: TRBJ2-3; V gene: TRBV4-2; clone size: .; CDR3 protein: CASSQGSGRAGLADTQYF; CDR3 DNA: TGTGCCAGCAGCCAAGGTAGCGGGAGGGCCGGGTTGGCAGATACGCAGTATTTT
D gene: .; J gene: TRBJ2-1; V gene: TRBV5-4; clone size: .; CDR3 protein: CASSSKDQIIYNEQFF; CDR3 DNA: TGTGCCAGCAGCTCTAAGGACCAAATAATTTACAATGAGCAGTTCTTC
D gene: .; J gene: TRBJ2-1; V gene: TRBV5-1; clone size: .; CDR3 protein: CASSPDEGLSIRDEQFF; CDR3 DNA: TGCGCCAGCAGCCCGGATGAGGGGCTCTCCATAAGGGATGAGCAGTTCTTC
D gene: .; J gene: TRBJ2-7; V gene: TRBV6-1; clone size: .; CDR3 protein: CASSEAVGFSAYEQYF; CDR3 DNA: TGTGCCAGCAGTGAAGCCGTCGGGTTTTCGGCTTACGAGCAGTACTTC
D gene: .; J gene: TRBJ1-2; V gene: TRBV7-6; clone size: .; CDR3 protein: CASSPPEGFRGYTF; CDR3 DNA: TGTGCCAGCAGCCCGCCAGAAGGGTTTCGCGGCTACACCTTC
D gene: .; J gene: TRBJ2-1; V gene: TRBV6-6; clone size: .; CDR3 protein: CASGSHGQTEGEQFF; CDR3 DNA: TGTGCCAGCGGTTCTCATGGGCAGACTGAGGGTGAGCAGTTCTTC
D gene: .; J gene: TRBJ1-2; V gene: TRBV15; clone size: .; CDR3 protein: CATSREQGSGYTF; CDR3 DNA: TGTGCCACCAGCAGAGAGCAGGGCTCTGGCTACACCTTC
D gene: TRBD2; J gene: TRBJ2-7; V gene: TRBV20-1; clone size: .; CDR3 protein: CSARGGAGTRAAHEQYF; CDR3 DNA: TGCAGTGCTAGAGGCGGGGCCGGGACTAGAGCCGCCCACGAGCAGTACTTC
D gene: .; J gene: TRBJ1-1; V gene: TRBV7-6; clone size: .; CDR3 protein: CASSLAEGYEAFF; CDR3 DNA: TGTGCCAGCAGCTTAGCAGAGGGGTATGAAGCTTTCTTT
D gene: TRBD1; J gene: TRBJ1-4; V gene: TRBV9; clone size: .; CDR3 protein: CASSDARRGANEKLFF; CDR3 DNA: TGTGCCAGCAGCGATGCGCGCAGGGGGGCTAATGAAAAACTGTTTTTT
D gene: TRBD1; J gene: TRBJ1-1; V gene: TRBV2; clone size: .; CDR3 protein: CATGTGLNTEAFF; CDR3 DNA: TGTGCCACCGGGACAGGCCTGAACACTGAAGCTTTCTTT
D gene: .; J gene: TRBJ1-5; V gene: TRBV20-1; clone size: .; CDR3 protein: CSAREVDLGLDNQPQHF; CDR3 DNA: TGCAGTGCTAGAGAGGTCGACCTCGGTCTGGATAATCAGCCCCAGCATTTT
D gene: TRBD2; J gene: TRBJ2-2; V gene: TRBV5-1; clone size: .; CDR3 protein: CASSFASGGGKNTGELFF; CDR3 DNA: TGCGCCAGCAGCTTCGCTAGCGGGGGAGGGAAGAACACCGGGGAGCTGTTTTTT
D gene: TRBD1; J gene: TRBJ2-2; V gene: TRBV14; clone size: .; CDR3 protein: CASSQVQGVGELFF; CDR3 DNA: TGTGCCAGCAGCCAAGTACAGGGGGTCGGGGAGCTGTTTTTT
D gene: TRBD1; J gene: TRBJ2-1; V gene: TRBV29-1; clone size: .; CDR3 protein: CSVGTGGFGGSSYNEQFF; CDR3 DNA: TGCAGCGTTGGTACAGGGGGTTTCGGGGGAAGCTCCTACAATGAGCAGTTCTTC
D gene: .; J gene: TRBJ1-1; V gene: TRBV23-1; clone size: .; CDR3 protein: CASSHYSKQEFEGAFF; CDR3 DNA: TGCGCCAGCAGTCATTACTCAAAACAAGAATTCGAGGGAGCTTTCTTT
D gene: .; J gene: TRBJ2-7; V gene: TRBV9; clone size: .; CDR3 protein: CASSPRDGPYEQYF; CDR3 DNA: TGTGCCAGCAGCCCAAGGGACGGACCCTACGAGCAGTACTTC
D gene: TRBD2; J gene: TRBJ2-1; V gene: TRBV28; clone size: .; CDR3 protein: CASGDRTSGYNEQFF; CDR3 DNA: TGTGCCAGCGGCGACCGGACTAGCGGATACAATGAGCAGTTCTTC
D gene: .; J gene: TRBJ1-1; V gene: TRBV5-6; clone size: .; CDR3 protein: CASSLDRTAEAFF; CDR3 DNA: TGTGCCAGCAGCTTGGACAGGACCGCTGAAGCTTTCTTT
D gene: .; J gene: TRBJ2-2; V gene: TRBV20-1; clone size: .; CDR3 protein: CSATRWGGQDTGELFF; CDR3 DNA: TGCAGTGCTACCCGATGGGGGGGACAGGACACCGGGGAGCTGTTTTTT
D gene: TRBD1; J gene: TRBJ1-4; V gene: TRBV5-1; clone size: once; CDR3 protein: CASSLTGVTEKLFF; CDR3 DNA: TGCGCCAGCAGCTTGACAGGGGTGACTGAAAAACTGTTTTTT
D gene: .; J gene: TRBJ2-7; V gene: TRBV6-5; clone size: .; CDR3 protein: CASSNPRQADRNEQYF; CDR3 DNA: TGTGCCAGCAGTAACCCTCGGCAGGCCGATAGGAACGAGCAGTACTTC
D gene: .; J gene: TRBJ1-6; V gene: TRBV6-5; clone size: .; CDR3 protein: CASGRASGSPLHF; CDR3 DNA: TGTGCCAGTGGTAGGGCCTCGGGTTCACCCCTCCACTTT
D gene: .; J gene: TRBJ2-3; V gene: TRBV20-1; clone size: .; CDR3 protein: CSATPGLKDTQYF; CDR3 DNA: TGCAGTGCTACGCCAGGTCTCAAGGATACGCAGTATTTT
D gene: TRBD1; J gene: TRBJ2-7; V gene: TRBV2; clone size: .; CDR3 protein: CASSELRDRVKGEQYF; CDR3 DNA: TGTGCCAGCAGTGAATTGCGAGACAGGGTCAAAGGCGAGCAGTACTTC
D gene: .; J gene: TRBJ2-6; V gene: TRBV3-1; clone size: .; CDR3 protein: CASSPLGGGAGANVLTF; CDR3 DNA: TGTGCCAGCAGCCCCCTGGGGGGTGGAGCTGGGGCCAACGTCCTGACTTTC
D gene: .; J gene: TRBJ2-6; V gene: TRBV12-3/TRBV12-4; clone size: .; CDR3 protein: CASSYLLQGSGANVLTF; CDR3 DNA: TGTGCCAGCAGCTACCTACTACAGGGAAGTGGGGCCAACGTCCTGACTTTC
D gene: .; J gene: TRBJ1-3; V gene: TRBV5-6; clone size: .; CDR3 protein: CASSLGTPGNTIYF; CDR3 DNA: TGTGCCAGCAGCTTAGGGACGCCTGGAAACACCATATATTTT
D gene: .; J gene: TRBJ2-3; V gene: TRBV19; clone size: .; CDR3 protein: CASRLTGAPTDTQYF; CDR3 DNA: TGTGCCAGTAGACTCACGGGGGCACCCACAGATACGCAGTATTTT
D gene: .; J gene: TRBJ2-5; V gene: TRBV18; clone size: .; CDR3 protein: CASSPPSVQETQYF; CDR3 DNA: TGTGCCAGCTCACCACCCTCCGTACAAGAGACCCAGTACTTC
D gene: .; J gene: TRBJ1-3; V gene: TRBV2; clone size: .; CDR3 protein: CASSEIGDTIYF; CDR3 DNA: TGTGCCAGCAGTGAAATAGGTGACACCATATATTTT
D gene: .; J gene: TRBJ2-3; V gene: TRBV5-1; clone size: .; CDR3 protein: CASSLEGSTDTDTQYF; CDR3 DNA: TGCGCCAGCAGCTTGGAAGGCTCCACAGACACAGATACGCAGTATTTT
D gene: TRBD2; J gene: TRBJ2-3; V gene: TRBV10-3; clone size: once; CDR3 protein: CAIQTSGDTDTQYF; CDR3 DNA: TGTGCCATCCAGACTAGCGGGGACACAGATACGCAGTATTTT
D gene: .; J gene: TRBJ2-2; V gene: TRBV6-1; clone size: .; CDR3 protein: CASSVNTYRTGELFF; CDR3 DNA: TGTGCCAGCAGTGTGAATACCTATCGCACCGGGGAGCTGTTTTTT
D gene: .; J gene: TRBJ2-3; V gene: TRBV5-4; clone size: .; CDR3 protein: CASSLAPAGSDTQYF; CDR3 DNA: TGTGCCAGCAGCTTGGCTCCGGCGGGGTCAGATACGCAGTATTTT
D gene: .; J gene: TRBJ2-6; V gene: TRBV13; clone size: .; CDR3 protein: CASSLTKAGANVLTF; CDR3 DNA: TGTGCCAGCAGCTTAACGAAGGCTGGGGCCAACGTCCTGACTTTC
D gene: TRBD1; J gene: TRBJ1-2; V gene: TRBV15; clone size: .; CDR3 protein: CATSRSGTGGPRGYTF; CDR3 DNA: TGTGCCACCAGCAGATCGGGGACAGGGGGCCCTCGTGGCTACACCTTC
D gene: .; J gene: TRBJ1-3; V gene: TRBV5-1; clone size: once; CDR3 protein: CASKDHFGTANSGNTIYF; CDR3 DNA: TGCGCCAGCAAGGATCATTTCGGGACGGCAAACTCTGGAAACACCATATATTTT